This T cell receptor beta chain was identified in a study of blood T cells in healthy people across ages. Trimming cost V 9 bases and J 10 bases, with 21 bases left between them. Germline V CDR1 and CDR2: SGHTA, FQGNSA. The CDR3 sequence is 13 residues long. Russia was home to the donors, healthy Caucasian individuals aged about 6 to 90. Through a sample-barcoded 5' primer and a J-beta primer mix, a second PCR was run for 7 to 11 cycles. Every cDNA molecule carried a tag from a template-switch adaptor bearing 12 random nucleotides. MiXCR, run by TCRdb on the 5' RACE reads, gives a single entry per CDR3 protein. The sample yields hundreds of thousands of distinct CDR3 sequences, over 45% seen once.

The chain combines TRBV7-2 with TRBJ1-1, with D hard to call. The material sequenced was blood. The clonotype originates from a man aged 25-45 years in good health. CDR3 region: CASTLPLWRGAFF. In nucleotides, the CDR3 is TGTGCCAGTACACTCCCGCTCTGGCGCGGAGCTTTCTTT.